One T cell receptor (beta chain) is described in this entry. The CDR3 spans 16 residues. V dropped 3 bases and J dropped 2 bases, with 15 bases sitting between them. CDR1 is SGHNT, CDR2 YENEEA, per germline. The treatment is: preoperative locoregional IRX-2 cytokine immunotherapy. Preoperative locoregional IRX-2 cytokine immunotherapy was tested in the phase Ib source study. The sample belongs to a study of preoperative IRX-2 immunotherapy in early breast cancer. Using immunoSEQ multiplex PCR, the repertoire was profiled, and TCRdb retains in-frame clones only, with some absent. The repertoire includes roughly 3,200 clones, roughly 75% of them detected once, and 6.5% to 8.5% sits in the top ten.

This receptor was obtained from a human donor with breast cancer. The source material was tumor tissue, sampled after IRX-2 immunotherapy. V is TRBV11-3 and J is TRBJ2-3; D perhaps matches TRBD1 (6 bases). CDR3 loop: CASSLEPGDTTDTQYF. The CDR3 DNA follows: TGTGCCAGCAGCTTGGAACCCGGGGACACCACAGATACGCAGTATTTT.